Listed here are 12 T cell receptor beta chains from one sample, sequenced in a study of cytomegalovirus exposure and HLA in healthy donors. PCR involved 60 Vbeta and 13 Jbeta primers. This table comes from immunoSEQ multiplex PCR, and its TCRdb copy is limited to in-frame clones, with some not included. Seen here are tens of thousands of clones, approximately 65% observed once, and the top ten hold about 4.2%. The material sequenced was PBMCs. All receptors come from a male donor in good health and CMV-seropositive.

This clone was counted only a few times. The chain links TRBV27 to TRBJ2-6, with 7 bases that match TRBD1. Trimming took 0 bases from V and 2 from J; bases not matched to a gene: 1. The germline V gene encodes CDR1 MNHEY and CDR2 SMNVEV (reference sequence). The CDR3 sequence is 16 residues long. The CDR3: CASSLSTGAGANVLTF. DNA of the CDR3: TGTGCCAGCAGTTTATCCACAGGGGCTGGGGCCAACGTCCTGACTTTC.

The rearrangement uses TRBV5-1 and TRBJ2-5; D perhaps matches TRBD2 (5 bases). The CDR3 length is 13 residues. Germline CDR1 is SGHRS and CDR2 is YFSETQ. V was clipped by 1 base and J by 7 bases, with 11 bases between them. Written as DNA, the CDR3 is TGCGCCAGCAGCTTGCCCAGTCTAGCGACCCAGTACTTC. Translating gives CASSLPSLATQYF.

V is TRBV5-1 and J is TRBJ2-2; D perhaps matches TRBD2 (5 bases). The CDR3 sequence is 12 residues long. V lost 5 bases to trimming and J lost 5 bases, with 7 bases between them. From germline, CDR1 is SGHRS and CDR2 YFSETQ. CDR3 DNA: TGCGCCAGCAGAACTAGTACCGGGGAGCTGTTTTTT. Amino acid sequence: CASRTSTGELFF.

The CDR3 loop is CASEGQGGGTEAFF. CDR3 nucleotides: TGTGCCAGCGAGGGACAGGGCGGGGGGACTGAAGCTTTCTTT. The chain couples TRBV28 to TRBJ1-1; 9 bases are shared with TRBD1. The CDR3 is 14 amino acids. The germline gives CDR1 MDHEN, CDR2 SYDVKM. The V and J ends lost 8 bases and 5 bases, in that order; junction bases with no gene match: 9.

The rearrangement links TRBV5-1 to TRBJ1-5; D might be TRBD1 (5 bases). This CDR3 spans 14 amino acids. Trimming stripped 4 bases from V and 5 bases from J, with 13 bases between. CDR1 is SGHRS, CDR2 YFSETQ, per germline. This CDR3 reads CASSPGGLHQPQHF. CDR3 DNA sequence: TGCGCCAGCAGCCCTGGGGGGTTGCATCAGCCCCAGCATTTT.

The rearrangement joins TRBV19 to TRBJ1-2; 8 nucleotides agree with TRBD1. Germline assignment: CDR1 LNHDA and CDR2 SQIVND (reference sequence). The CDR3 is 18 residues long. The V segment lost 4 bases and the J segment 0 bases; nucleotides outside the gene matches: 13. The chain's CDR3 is CASSTPPGGGRSNYGYTF. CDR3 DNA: TGTGCCAGTAGTACCCCTCCAGGGGGCGGGAGATCTAACTATGGCTACACCTTC.

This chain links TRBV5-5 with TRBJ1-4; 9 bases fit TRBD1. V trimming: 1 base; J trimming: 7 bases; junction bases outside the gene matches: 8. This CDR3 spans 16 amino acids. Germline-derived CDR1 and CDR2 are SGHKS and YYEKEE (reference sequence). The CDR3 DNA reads TGTGCCAGCAGCTTGAGGGACAGGGTCGATACTGAAAAACTGTTTTTT. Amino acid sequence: CASSLRDRVDTEKLFF.

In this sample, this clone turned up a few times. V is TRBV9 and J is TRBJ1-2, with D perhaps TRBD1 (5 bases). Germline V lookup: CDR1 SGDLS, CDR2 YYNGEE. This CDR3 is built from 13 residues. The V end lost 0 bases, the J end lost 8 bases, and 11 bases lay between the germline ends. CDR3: CASSVAGFPGYTF. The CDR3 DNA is TGTGCCAGCAGCGTAGCAGGGTTTCCGGGCTACACCTTC.

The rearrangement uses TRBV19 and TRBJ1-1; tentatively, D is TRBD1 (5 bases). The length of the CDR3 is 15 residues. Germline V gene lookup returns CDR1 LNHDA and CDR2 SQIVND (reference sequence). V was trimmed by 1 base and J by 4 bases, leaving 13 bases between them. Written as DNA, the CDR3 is TGTGCCAGTAGTATAGGAGGAGGGGATGCCACTGAAGCTTTCTTT. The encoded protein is CASSIGGGDATEAFF.

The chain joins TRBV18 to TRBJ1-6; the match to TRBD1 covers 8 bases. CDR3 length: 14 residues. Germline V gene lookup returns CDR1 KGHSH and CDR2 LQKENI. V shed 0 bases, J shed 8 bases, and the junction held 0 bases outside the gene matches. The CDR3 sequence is CASSPPQGDSPLHF. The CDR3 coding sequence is TGTGCCAGCTCACCACCACAGGGGGATTCACCCCTCCACTTT.

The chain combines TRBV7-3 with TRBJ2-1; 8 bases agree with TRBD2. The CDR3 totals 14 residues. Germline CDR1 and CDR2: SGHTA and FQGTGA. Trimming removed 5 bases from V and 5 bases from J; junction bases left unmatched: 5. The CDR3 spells CASSPRLANNEQFF. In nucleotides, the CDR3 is TGTGCCAGCAGCCCCCGACTAGCGAACAATGAGCAGTTCTTC.

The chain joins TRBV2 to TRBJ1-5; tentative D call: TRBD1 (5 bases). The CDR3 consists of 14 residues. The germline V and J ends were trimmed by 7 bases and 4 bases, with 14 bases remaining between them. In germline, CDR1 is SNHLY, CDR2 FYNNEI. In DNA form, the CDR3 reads TGTGCCAGCACCGCGGACACGGCTAATCAGCCCCAGCATTTT. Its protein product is CASTADTANQPQHF.